This paragraph covers one T cell receptor (beta chain) sequence. The antigen is unknown. Trimming stripped 3 bases from V and 5 bases from J, with 15 bases between. The CDR3 sequence is 15 residues long. The germline V gene encodes CDR1 KGHDR and CDR2 SFDVKD. Using immunoSEQ multiplex PCR, the repertoire was profiled, and TCRdb retains in-frame clones only, with some absent. The data show about 66,000 clones, roughly 76% seen once. The sample comes from a study of vaccination effects on CD4 cells after COVID-19. Before sequencing took place, the ViraFEST assay used viral peptide pools to expand antigen-specific CD4+ T cells. Following a roughly eleven-day culture, CD4+ T cells were purified. Each participant was administered two doses of either the BNT162b2 or the mRNA-1273 vaccine. General study findings and limits: Only a single clone (1 of 255 vaccine-induced clones in healthy vaccinees) cross-reacted with common cold coronaviruses.

The specimen was CD4+ T cells from PBMCs cultured with HCoV-OC43 spike peptides, collected after COVID-19 vaccination. The subset is: HCoV-OC43 spike overlapping peptide pool stimulation. The sequence was collected from a human donor who received a COVID-19 vaccine. The chain uses TRBV24-1 and TRBJ2-5, with D maybe TRBD1 (5 bases). In DNA form, the CDR3 reads TGTGCCACCAGTGATGGCCGGACAAGCGCGGAGACCCAGTACTTC. Residues: CATSDGRTSAETQYF.